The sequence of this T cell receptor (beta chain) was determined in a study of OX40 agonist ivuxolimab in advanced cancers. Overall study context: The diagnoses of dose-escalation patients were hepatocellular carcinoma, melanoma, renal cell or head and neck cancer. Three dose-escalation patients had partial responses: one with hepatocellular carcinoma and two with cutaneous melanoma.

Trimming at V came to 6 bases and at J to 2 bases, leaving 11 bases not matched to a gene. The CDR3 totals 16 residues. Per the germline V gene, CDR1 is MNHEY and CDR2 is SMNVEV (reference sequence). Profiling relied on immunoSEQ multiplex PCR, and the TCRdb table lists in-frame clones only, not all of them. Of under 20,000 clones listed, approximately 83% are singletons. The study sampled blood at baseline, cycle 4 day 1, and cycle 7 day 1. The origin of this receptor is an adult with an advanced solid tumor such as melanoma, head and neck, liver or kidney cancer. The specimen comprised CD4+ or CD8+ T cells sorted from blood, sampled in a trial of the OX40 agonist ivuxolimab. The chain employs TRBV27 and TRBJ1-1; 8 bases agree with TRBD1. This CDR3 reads CASRAGQGSPNTEAFF. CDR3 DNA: TGTGCCAGCAGGGCAGGACAGGGCAGCCCCAACACTGAAGCTTTCTTT.